Presented here are 24 T cell receptor beta chains from one specimen sequenced in a study of neurological immune-mediated disorders. Each CDR3 protein gets one entry after TCRdb re-called the 5' RACE reads with MiXCR. The sample carries fewer than 20,000 distinct CDR3 sequences, approximately 14% recorded once. Sequenced: PBMCs. The receptor set was obtained from a man between 60 and 75 years old with HTLV-1-associated myelopathy (HAM/TSP).

This clonotype is large within its sample. This chain links TRBV10-3 with TRBJ2-5; 8 nucleotides match TRBD2. CDR1 and CDR2 from the germline V gene are ENHRY and SYGVKD. This CDR3 comprises 13 residues. V lost 5 bases to trimming and J lost 3 bases; unmatched junction nucleotides: 2. As DNA, the CDR3 is TGTGCCATCAGTTTTAGCGGGGAAGAGACCCAGTACTTC. This translates into CAISFSGEETQYF.

The gene calls are TRBV6-2 or TRBV6-3 and TRBJ1-1; D is ambiguous. CDR1 MNHEY and CDR2 SVGEGT come from the germline V gene. V lost 2 bases to trimming and J lost 5 bases, with 9 bases between them. This CDR3 contains 13 residues. CDR3 in amino acids: CASSYARGTEAFF. The CDR3, as DNA: TGTGCCAGCAGTTACGCCAGAGGGACTGAAGCTTTCTTT.

This clonotype has ten or more counts. The V and J genes are TRBV7-2 and TRBJ2-1; D unclear. The CDR3 is 12 amino acids. Germline V gene sequence: CDR1 SGHTA, CDR2 FQGNSA. V was shortened by 1 base and J by 3 bases, with 1 base between the two germline ends. The CDR3 sequence is CASSLVYNEQFF. The CDR3 nucleotides read TGTGCCAGCAGCTTAGTCTACAATGAGCAGTTCTTC.

J is TRBJ1-5 and V is TRBV6-6; D is perhaps TRBD1 (5 bases). Trimming cost V 8 bases and J 3 bases, with 14 bases left between them. This CDR3 spans 14 amino acids. Looked up from germline, CDR1 is MNHNY and CDR2 is SVGAGI (reference sequence). CDR3 DNA sequence: TGTGCCAGCGTGGGGGGATCTACCAATCAGCCCCAGCATTTT. Translating it yields CASVGGSTNQPQHF.

This clonotype showed up many times. V is TRBV7-2 and J is TRBJ2-5; a possible D gene is TRBD1 (6 bases). The CDR3 sequence is 14 residues long. V dropped 4 bases and J dropped 4 bases, with 13 bases sitting between them. Germline V gene data show CDR1 as SGHTA and CDR2 as FQGNSA. CDR3 bases: TGTGCCAGCAGCTACTACAGGGATGGAGAGACCCAGTACTTC. Translation gives CASSYYRDGETQYF.

This clonotype was observed many times. V and J are TRBV29-1 and TRBJ1-1; 7 bases align to TRBD1. This CDR3 has 16 amino acids. J gave up 4 bases and V 7 bases, and 18 bases lay outside the gene matches. Germline V CDR1 and CDR2: SQVTM, ANQGSEA. CDR3 protein: CSGVRTGGALSTEAFF. The CDR3 bases are TGCAGCGGAGTCAGGACAGGCGGGGCGTTGAGCACTGAAGCTTTCTTT.

This clonotype has a count of ten or more. This chain connects TRBV5-8 to TRBJ2-7; the D call may be TRBD1 or TRBD2 (5 bases each). V was trimmed by 2 bases and J by 0 bases, leaving 18 bases between them. Germline V gene lookup returns CDR1 SGHTS and CDR2 YDEGEE. The CDR3 length is 17 residues. The CDR3 protein is CASSFRDPRGSSYEQYF. CDR3 DNA: TGTGCCAGCAGCTTCCGGGACCCTAGGGGAAGCTCCTACGAGCAGTACTTC.

This sequence joins TRBV7-9 and TRBJ2-5, with TRBD2 matching over 10 bases. CDR3 length equals 17 residues. Per germline, CDR1 SEHNR and CDR2 FQNEAQ (reference sequence). Trimming took 7 bases from V and 5 from J; bases not matched to a gene: 16. The DNA of the CDR3 is TGTGCCAGCAACCAACCCGCCTTCGGACTAGCGGTGGAGACCCAGTACTTC. As protein: CASNQPAFGLAVETQYF. Full variable domain (outside the CDR3, taken from reference TRBV7-9 and TRBJ2-5): DTGVSQNPRHKITKRGQNVTFRCDPISEHNRLYWYRQTLGQGPEFLTYFQNEAQLEKSRLLSDRFSAERPKGSFSTLEIQRTEQGDSAMYLCASNQPAFGLAVETQYFGPGTRLLVL.

There are many counts of this clonotype. The chain has TRBV6-6 and TRBJ1-1; 9 nucleotides line up with TRBD1. This CDR3 has 13 amino acids. Germline CDR1 MNHNY, CDR2 SVGAGI (reference sequence). J was trimmed by 4 bases and V by 5 bases; bases with no gene match: 2. CDR3 nucleotide sequence: TGTGCCAGCAGTGCGACAGGGGGCACTGAAGCTTTCTTT. This sequence encodes CASSATGGTEAFF.

This clonotype came up many times. The CDR3: CSAVRPGQGEISGQYF. CDR3 sequence (DNA): TGCAGTGCTGTGAGACCGGGACAGGGGGAAATCTCAGGACAGTACTTC. This rearrangement joins TRBV20-1 to TRBJ2-7; TRBD1 matches 11 bases. Germline V CDR1 and CDR2: DFQATT, SNEGSKA (reference sequence). The length of the CDR3 is 16 residues. The junction had 19 bases not matched to a gene; V was cut back by 5 bases and J by 10 bases.

The chain has TRBV5-1 and TRBJ2-7, with D uncertain. Looked up from germline, CDR1 is SGHRS and CDR2 is YFSETQ. The CDR3 runs to 14 residues. Trimming took 0 bases from V and 3 from J, leaving 10 bases between them. CDR3 DNA: TGCGCCAGCAGCTTGGCCGGGTATGGCTACGAGCAGTACTTC. Translation gives CASSLAGYGYEQYF.

The table lists this clonotype with many counts. The gene calls are TRBV12-3 or TRBV12-4 and TRBJ2-3; D gene unclear. The CDR3 has 14 residues. Trimming stripped 3 bases from V and 6 bases from J, with 13 bases between. Here the CDR3 reads CASSFGFGIDTQYF. CDR3 DNA sequence: TGTGCCAGCAGTTTTGGGTTTGGGATTGATACGCAGTATTTT.

This clonotype was seen many times. The V call is TRBV3-1, the J call TRBJ1-1; 10 nucleotides agree with TRBD1. V lost 1 base and J lost 3; bases outside the gene matches: 11. The germline gives CDR1 LGHDT, CDR2 YNNKEL (reference sequence). The length of the CDR3 is 18 residues. CDR3 protein: CASSQGAHATGGHTEAFF. The CDR3 DNA is TGTGCCAGCAGCCAAGGGGCTCACGCGACAGGGGGCCACACTGAAGCTTTCTTT.

This clonotype occurred many times. V gene TRBV3-1 combines with J gene TRBJ2-1; D uncertain. The CDR3 is 14 residues long. Trimming took off 6 bases at V and 0 bases at J, with 9 bases between the two ends. Germline lookup yields CDR1 LGHDT and CDR2 YNNKEL (reference sequence). The chain's CDR3 is CASRDGRSYNEQFF. In nucleotides, the CDR3 is TGTGCCAGCAGAGACGGCCGCTCCTACAATGAGCAGTTCTTC.

This clonotype was found many times. The genes are TRBV20-1 and TRBJ2-3; D may be TRBD1 (6 bases). Between the trimmed V and J ends, which lost 1 base and 1 base, there was a span of 12 bases. The CDR3 contains 15 residues. From germline, CDR1 is DFQATT and CDR2 SNEGSKA (reference sequence). The CDR3 nucleotides are TGCAGTGCTAGAGTTTTCGCAGGGGGCACAGATACGCAGTATTTT. It encodes CSARVFAGGTDTQYF.

This clonotype was observed many times. The chain has TRBV7-8 and TRBJ2-2; D is unresolved. Trimming removed 1 base from V and 1 base from J, with 10 bases in between. This CDR3 is built from 16 residues. Germline CDR1 SGHVS, CDR2 FQNEAQ. The CDR3 is CASSLGSRMNTGELFF. The CDR3 region has the DNA TGTGCCAGCAGCTTAGGGTCCAGGATGAACACCGGGGAGCTGTTTTTT.

The table lists this clonotype with many counts. This rearrangement joins TRBV7-9 to TRBJ1-4; D may be TRBD1 (5 bases). The V and J ends lost 8 bases and 5 bases respectively, with 15 bases between them. CDR3 length: 14 amino acids. CDR1 is SEHNR, CDR2 FQNEAQ, per germline (reference sequence). The CDR3 loop is CASGRTGGNEKLFF. DNA of the CDR3: TGTGCCAGCGGACGGACGGGGGGGAATGAAAAACTGTTTTTT.

This clonotype is categorized as medium-sized. The genes are TRBV20-1 and TRBJ1-1, with D possibly being TRBD1 (5 bases). From germline, CDR1 is DFQATT and CDR2 SNEGSKA (reference sequence). CDR3 length equals 12 residues. The ends were cut back, 1 base at V and 3 bases at J, with 6 bases in the middle. The CDR3 spells CSARGRDTEAFF. The CDR3 DNA sequence: TGCAGTGCTAGAGGCAGGGACACTGAAGCTTTCTTT.

This clonotype was seen at least ten times. The rearrangement joins TRBV12-3 or TRBV12-4 to TRBJ1-2; D gene ambiguous. Trimming took 3 bases from V and 8 from J, leaving 13 bases between them. This CDR3 is 13 amino acids long. The CDR3 DNA sequence: TGTGCCAGCAGTTTTGTAACCACTACCGGCTACACCTTC. Protein: CASSFVTTTGYTF.

This clonotype was detected ten times or more. The chain carries TRBV2 and TRBJ1-2, with D maybe TRBD1 (6 bases). This CDR3 has 14 residues. Trimming shortened V by 5 bases and J by 4 bases, and 14 bases separated the two germline ends. The germline V gene encodes CDR1 SNHLY and CDR2 FYNNEI. The CDR3 spells CASSPWDNVYGYTF. The CDR3 nucleotides are TGTGCCAGCAGTCCTTGGGACAACGTCTATGGCTACACCTTC.

A remark on this clonotype: A read error is possible here, since a much larger clone lies one base away. The V call is TRBV4-3, the J call TRBJ2-7; the D gene is possibly TRBD1 (5 bases). Trimming shortened V by 1 base and J by 7 bases, and 11 bases separated the two germline ends. This CDR3 has 13 residues. Germline V gene sequence: CDR1 LGHNA, CDR2 YSLEER. The CDR3, as DNA: TGCGCCAGCAGCCAAGGCATGGGGCAAGAGCAGTACTTC. Translation: CASSQGMGQEQYF.

This clonotype was counted ten times or more. The CDR3 sequence: CASSPPRLAGGFRDTEAFF. CDR3 coding DNA: TGCGCCAGCAGCCCCCCCCGGTTGGCGGGGGGGTTCAGGGACACTGAAGCTTTCTTT. This chain links TRBV5-1 with TRBJ1-1, with D maybe TRBD1 (5 bases). Germline CDR1 and CDR2: SGHRS and YFSETQ. The CDR3 loop spans 19 amino acids. V was trimmed by 4 bases and J by 3 bases, leaving 28 bases between them.

This clonotype was recorded a few times. The chain joins TRBV11-2 to TRBJ2-1, with D perhaps given as TRBD1 or TRBD2 (5 bases each). The CDR3 sequence is 15 residues long. V shed 3 bases and J shed 7 bases, with 16 bases lying between them. Germline CDR1 SGHAT, CDR2 FQNNGV. The CDR3 region is CASSFQLVGLNEQFF. The CDR3 DNA is TGTGCCAGCAGCTTCCAACTAGTGGGGCTTAATGAGCAGTTCTTC.

V gene TRBV4-1 combines with J gene TRBJ2-4; D unresolved. Trimming took off 0 bases at V and 13 bases at J, with 13 bases between the two ends. The CDR3 is 13 residues long. Per germline, CDR1 MGHRA and CDR2 YSYEKL. CDR3 amino acids: CASSQEGTTVQYF. The DNA of the CDR3 is TGCGCCAGCAGCCAAGAAGGCACCACGGTCCAGTACTTC.